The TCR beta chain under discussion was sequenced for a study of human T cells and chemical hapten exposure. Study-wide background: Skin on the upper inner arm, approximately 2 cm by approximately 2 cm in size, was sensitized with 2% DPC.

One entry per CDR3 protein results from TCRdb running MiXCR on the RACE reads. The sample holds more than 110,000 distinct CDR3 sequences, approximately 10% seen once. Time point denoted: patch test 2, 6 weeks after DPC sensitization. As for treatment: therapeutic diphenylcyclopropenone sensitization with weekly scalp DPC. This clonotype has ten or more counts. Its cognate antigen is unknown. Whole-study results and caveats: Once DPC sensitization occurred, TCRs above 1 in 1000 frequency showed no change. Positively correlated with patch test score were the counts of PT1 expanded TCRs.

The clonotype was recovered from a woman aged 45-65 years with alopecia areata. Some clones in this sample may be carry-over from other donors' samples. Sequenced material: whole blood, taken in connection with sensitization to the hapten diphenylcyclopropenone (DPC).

The CDR3 region is CASSRTGAETQYF. CDR3 nucleotide sequence: TGTGCCAGCAGTAGGACAGGGGCAGAGACCCAGTACTTC. V and J are TRBV6-6 and TRBJ2-5, with 9 nucleotides matching TRBD1. V lost 5 bases, J lost 4 bases, and 2 bases stayed unmatched. The CDR3 is made up of 13 amino acids. Germline CDR1 reads MNHNY; CDR2 reads SVGAGI (reference sequence).